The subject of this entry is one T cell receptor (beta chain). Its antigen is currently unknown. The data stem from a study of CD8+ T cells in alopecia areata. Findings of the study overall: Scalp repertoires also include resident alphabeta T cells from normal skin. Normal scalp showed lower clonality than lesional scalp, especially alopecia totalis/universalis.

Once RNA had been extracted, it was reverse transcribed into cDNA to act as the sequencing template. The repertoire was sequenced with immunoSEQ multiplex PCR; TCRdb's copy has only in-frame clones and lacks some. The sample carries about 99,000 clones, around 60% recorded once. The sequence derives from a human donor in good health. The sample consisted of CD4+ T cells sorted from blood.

CDR3 bases: TGTGCCTGGAGCCTCGGACAAGATGAAAAACTGTTTTTT. This gives the protein CAWSLGQDEKLFF. The chain combines TRBV30 with TRBJ1-4; tentatively, D is TRBD1 (5 bases). The ends were cut back, 3 bases at V and 6 bases at J, with 11 bases in the middle. This CDR3 has 13 residues. From germline, CDR1 is GTSNPN and CDR2 SVGIG (reference sequence). Complete variable domain (other parts from reference TRBV30 and TRBJ1-4): SQTIHQWPATLVQPVGSPLSLECTVEGTSNPNLYWYRQAAGRGLQLLFYSVGIGQISSEVPQNLSASRPQDRQFILSSKKLLLSDSGFYLCAWSLGQDEKLFFGSGTQLSVL.